The TCR beta chain described here comes from a study of blood T cell repertoires in COVID-19. CDR1 LNHDA and CDR2 SQIVND come from the germline V gene (reference sequence). This CDR3 is 15 amino acids long. Deletions cut 6 bases from V and 1 base from J, with 13 bases between. Clones were read by immunoSEQ multiplex PCR, and TCRdb kept only the in-frame ones, dropping some. The profile shows about 36,000 clones, around four fifths of them singletons. This chain joins TRBV19 and TRBJ1-5; tentatively, D is TRBD1 (6 bases). This clonotype was obtained from a man in his fifties or sixties with acute or convalescent COVID-19. The sequencing sample was made of peripheral blood. CDR3 DNA sequence: TGTGCCAGTAGAACTACAGGGAGAAGCAATCAGCCCCAGCATTTT. Protein: CASRTTGRSNQPQHF.